This T cell receptor (beta chain) was captured in a study of T-cell reconstitution after alpha-beta-depleted transplantation in children (dated by TCRdb to about 2016). With regard to the full study: Using TCR repertoire profiling, the study quantitatively followed how T-cell immune reconstitution unfolded in children after TCRalphabeta/CD19-depleted allogeneic hematopoietic cell transplantation.

This clonotype was detected once. Its antigen is still unknown. No much larger clone is present one base from it, and per-base qualities are unavailable. A single read counts as weak evidence. The library was built by means of PCR. The run used an Illumina HiSeq 2500. To normalize quantification of the TCRbeta repertoire, the TCR libraries were built with molecular barcoding that relied on unique molecular identifiers. TCRdb took the public reads, trimmed them with fastp at Q25, ran MiXCR for clone calling and kept in-frame beta chains. Every entry covers one CDR3 protein and lists the most common genes and DNA from its rows. This sample gives around 250,000 distinct CDR3 sequences in total; about 10% of them show up just once. Of the sample, about a tenth falls within the top ten clones. Looking up the germline V gene (reference sequence) yields CDR1 LGHDT and CDR2 YNNKEL. From cysteine to phenylalanine, the CDR3 is 13 amino acids long. The only DNA kept is the CDR3, 39 bases in frame from the first base. The trim is 0 bases for V and 11 bases for J, with a gap of 11 bases between the germline ends.

This clonotype was obtained from a human donor who donated a stem cell graft to a child with SCID. The sequence links TRBV3-1 to TRBJ1-5; D gene: possibly TRBD1, on 5 matching bases. Specimen: PBMCs from the stem cell graft donor, collected from the stem cell graft. The nucleotide sequence is given as TGTGCCAGCAGCCAAGACGGGGGTACGACCCAGCATTTT. Its protein product is CASSQDGGTTQHF.